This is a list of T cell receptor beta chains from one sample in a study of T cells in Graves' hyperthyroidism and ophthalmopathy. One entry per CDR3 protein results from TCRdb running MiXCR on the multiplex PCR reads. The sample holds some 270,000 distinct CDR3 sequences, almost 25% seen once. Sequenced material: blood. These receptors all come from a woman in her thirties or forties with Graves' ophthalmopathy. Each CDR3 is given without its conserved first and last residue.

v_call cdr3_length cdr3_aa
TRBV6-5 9 ASSHESSAF
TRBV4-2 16 ASSQGTSGRPNTGELF
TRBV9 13 ASSVVTGGSTEAF
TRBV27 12 ATRGTGLWETQY
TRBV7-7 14 ASSTGMGHRGETQY
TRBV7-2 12 ASSFTIMNTEAF
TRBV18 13 ASSPPGGGPSEAF
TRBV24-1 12 ATWSSAVYNEQF
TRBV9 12 ASSLRGNNSPLH
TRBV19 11 ASRPENTGELF
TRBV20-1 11 SARDSNTGELF
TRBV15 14 ATSRSKQPYQETQY
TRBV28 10 ATAGQGYEQY
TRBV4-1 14 ASSQVGAGGTGELF
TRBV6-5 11 ASSYSHETPQH
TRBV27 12 ASSSRDSLYGYT
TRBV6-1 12 ATKHGTSNTEAF
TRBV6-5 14 ASSYWEGANAGELF
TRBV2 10 ASEAGVETQY
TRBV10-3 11 AISDGPGSEQY
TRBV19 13 ASTLDRGGNQPQH
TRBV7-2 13 ASRTMAGQGYEQY
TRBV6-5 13 ASSTPGLINEKLF
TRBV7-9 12 ASEGRTAQETQY
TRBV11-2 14 ASSRSGADHSYEQY
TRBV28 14 ASSSPGQLNTGELF
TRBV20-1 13 SARTSGTPSYEQY
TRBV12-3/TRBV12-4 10 ASGSSSYEQY
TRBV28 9 ASKLGAEAF
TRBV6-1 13 ASSPGTSGRNEQY
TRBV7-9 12 ASSYGGLPYEQY
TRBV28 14 ASSLITGTGGTEAF
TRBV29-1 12 SVGTGGGNQPQH
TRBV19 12 ASSIELASKTQY
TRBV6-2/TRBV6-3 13 ASSYQRTPAIEQY
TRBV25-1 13 ASSEYITGERGYT
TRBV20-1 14 SARNTGVGSGTEAF
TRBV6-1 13 ASTRLAGVTGELF
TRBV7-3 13 ASSPREGPGGELF
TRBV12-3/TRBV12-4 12 ASRGQALNTEAF
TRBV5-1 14 ASSLVGGMDTGELF
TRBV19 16 ASTSRRGIEANTGELF
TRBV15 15 ATSRAPGQGNTGELF
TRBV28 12 ASSPATLSYEQY